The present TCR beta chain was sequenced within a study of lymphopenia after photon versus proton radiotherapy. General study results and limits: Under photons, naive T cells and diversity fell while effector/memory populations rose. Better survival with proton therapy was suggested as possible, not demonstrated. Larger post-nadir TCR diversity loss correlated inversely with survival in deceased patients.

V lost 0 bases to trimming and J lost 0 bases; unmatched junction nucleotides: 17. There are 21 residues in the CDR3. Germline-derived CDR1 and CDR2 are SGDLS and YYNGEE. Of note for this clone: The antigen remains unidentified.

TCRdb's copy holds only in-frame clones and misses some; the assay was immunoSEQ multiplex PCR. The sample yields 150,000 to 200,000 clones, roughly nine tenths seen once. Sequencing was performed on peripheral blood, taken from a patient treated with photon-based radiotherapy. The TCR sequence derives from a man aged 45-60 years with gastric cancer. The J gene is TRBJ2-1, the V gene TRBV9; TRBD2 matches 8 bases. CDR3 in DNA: TGTGCCAGCAGCGTAGCACCGGTGGTAGCGGGACCTATACTCTCCTACAATGAGCAGTTCTTC. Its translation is CASSVAPVVAGPILSYNEQFF.